This T cell receptor (beta chain) originates from a study of cytomegalovirus exposure and HLA in healthy donors. Whole-study findings and limits: Rates of TCR association differed by HLA locus in a later analysis, with DRB1 highest and HLA-C lowest.

Worth noting for this clone: The antigen is unknown.

The PCR ran on 60 Vbeta and 13 Jbeta primers. TCRdb keeps only in-frame clones here, not all; method: immunoSEQ multiplex PCR. The sample contains over 150,000 clones, 77% of which appear only once. With 1 base clipped from V and 6 bases from J, the junction kept 2 bases outside the gene matches. Germline V gene sequence: CDR1 LNHNV, CDR2 YYDKDF (reference sequence). The CDR3 length is 14 residues. The TCR sequence derives from a woman aged 25 to 45 in good health and CMV-seropositive. The sequenced sample was PBMCs. The chain joins TRBV15 to TRBJ1-2, with 10 positions matching TRBD1. The CDR3: CATSRGQGADGYTF. The CDR3 DNA reads as TGTGCCACCAGCAGAGGACAGGGGGCAGATGGCTACACCTTC.